The clone carrying this T cell receptor (beta chain) was detected many times. Its target is not known. These data belong to a study of identical twins' blood T cells. Findings and caveats of the study: Top TCRbeta clonotypes were shared more with twin than unrelated donors. Mainly, cloneset size products determined shared clonotypes, twins included. Twin repertoire similarity may partly reflect shared environment.

Reared together, all three twin pairs probably met the same infectious agents and vaccines. Each CDR3 protein gets one entry after TCRdb re-called the 5' RACE reads with MiXCR. The sample comprises 300,000 to 450,000 distinct CDR3 sequences, about 28% of which are singletons, and about 6% rests with the top ten. Material for sequencing was PBMCs. The TCR sequence derives from a woman aged 18-50 years in good health.

In DNA form, the CDR3 reads TGTGCCAGCAGCCTAGGTGGTCGGTACACTGAAGCTTTCTTT. Encoded protein: CASSLGGRYTEAFF. The chain has TRBV7-9 and TRBJ1-1; D unclear. With 5 bases removed from V and 3 bases from J, the gap between germline ends came to 13 bases. CDR1 and CDR2 from the germline V gene are SEHNR and FQNEAQ (reference sequence). The CDR3 sequence is 14 residues long.